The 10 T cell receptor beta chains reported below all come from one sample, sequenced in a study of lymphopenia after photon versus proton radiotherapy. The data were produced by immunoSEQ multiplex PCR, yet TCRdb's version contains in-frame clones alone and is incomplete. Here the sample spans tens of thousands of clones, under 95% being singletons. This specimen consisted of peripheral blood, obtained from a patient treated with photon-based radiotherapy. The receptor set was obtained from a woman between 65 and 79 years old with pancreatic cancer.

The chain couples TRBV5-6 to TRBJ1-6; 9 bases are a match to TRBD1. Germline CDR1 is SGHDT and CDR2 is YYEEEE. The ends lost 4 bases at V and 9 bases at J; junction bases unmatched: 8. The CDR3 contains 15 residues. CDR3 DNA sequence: TGTGCCAGCAGCCGGGGACAGGGAGAGAGTTCACCCCTCCACTTT. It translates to CASSRGQGESSPLHF.

The CDR3 loop reads CASSKSSGYEQYF. DNA for the CDR3: TGTGCCAGTAGTAAGAGTAGCGGCTACGAGCAGTACTTC. The V gene is TRBV19, the J gene TRBJ2-5; TRBD2 might be the D (6 bases). The last part of the DNA fits TRBJ2-7 better; the J call may be wrong. CDR3 length equals 13 residues. Germline CDR1 is LNHDA and CDR2 is SQIVND (reference sequence).

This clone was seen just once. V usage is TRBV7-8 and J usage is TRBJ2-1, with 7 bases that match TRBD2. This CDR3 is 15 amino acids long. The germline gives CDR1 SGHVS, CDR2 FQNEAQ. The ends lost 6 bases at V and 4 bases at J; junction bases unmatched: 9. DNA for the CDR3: TGTGCCAGCAGGTCTCTAGCGGAAGCTTACAATGAGCAGTTCTTC. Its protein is CASRSLAEAYNEQFF.

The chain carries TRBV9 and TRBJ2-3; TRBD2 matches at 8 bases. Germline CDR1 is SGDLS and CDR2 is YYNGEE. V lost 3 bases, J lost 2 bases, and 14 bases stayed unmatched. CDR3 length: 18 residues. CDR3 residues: CASSGGGGKRETTDTQYF. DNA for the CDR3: TGTGCCAGCAGCGGAGGAGGGGGTAAGCGGGAGACCACAGATACGCAGTATTTT.

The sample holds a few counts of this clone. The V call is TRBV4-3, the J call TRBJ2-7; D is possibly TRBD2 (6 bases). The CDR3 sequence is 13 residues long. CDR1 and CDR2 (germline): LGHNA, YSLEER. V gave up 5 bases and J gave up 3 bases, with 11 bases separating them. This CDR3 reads CASSAGLNYEQYF. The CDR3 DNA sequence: TGCGCCAGCAGCGCGGGACTCAACTACGAGCAGTACTTC.

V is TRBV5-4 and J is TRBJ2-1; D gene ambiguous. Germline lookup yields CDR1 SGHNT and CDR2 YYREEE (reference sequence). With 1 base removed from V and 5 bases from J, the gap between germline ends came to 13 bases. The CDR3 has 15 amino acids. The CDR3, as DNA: TGTGCCAGCAGCTTGAAAGCGTTCTTAAACAATGAGCAGTTCTTC. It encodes CASSLKAFLNNEQFF.

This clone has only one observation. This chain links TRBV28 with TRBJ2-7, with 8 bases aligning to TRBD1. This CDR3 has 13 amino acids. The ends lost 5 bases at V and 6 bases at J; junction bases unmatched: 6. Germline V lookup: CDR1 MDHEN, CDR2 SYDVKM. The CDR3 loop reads CASSPSDRGEQYF. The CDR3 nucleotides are TGTGCCAGCAGTCCCAGTGACAGGGGCGAGCAGTACTTC.

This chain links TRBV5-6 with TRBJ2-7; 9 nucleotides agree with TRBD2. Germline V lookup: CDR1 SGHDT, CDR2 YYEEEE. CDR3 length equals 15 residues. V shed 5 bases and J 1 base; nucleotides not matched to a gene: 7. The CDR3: CASRASGKGSYEQYF. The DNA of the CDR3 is TGTGCCAGCAGGGCTAGCGGGAAAGGGTCCTACGAGCAGTACTTC.

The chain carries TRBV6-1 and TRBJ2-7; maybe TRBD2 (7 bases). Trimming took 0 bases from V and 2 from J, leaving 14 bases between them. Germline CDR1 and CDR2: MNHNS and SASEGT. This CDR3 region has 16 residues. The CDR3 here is CASSEASRGGTYEQYF. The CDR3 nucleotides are TGTGCCAGCAGTGAAGCTTCGAGGGGGGGAACCTACGAGCAGTACTTC.

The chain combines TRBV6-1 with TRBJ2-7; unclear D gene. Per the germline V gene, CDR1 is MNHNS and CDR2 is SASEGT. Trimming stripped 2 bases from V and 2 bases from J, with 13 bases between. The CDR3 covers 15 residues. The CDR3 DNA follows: TGTGCCAGCAGTGAACCTGTAGGGCGCGCCTACGAGCAGTACTTC. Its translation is CASSEPVGRAYEQYF.